This note documents a single TCR beta chain sequence. The sample holds many counts of this clone. Its cognate antigen has yet to be identified. No much larger clone is present one base from it, and per-base qualities are unavailable. No patient had received any treatment before thyroid surgery. Patient clinical samples collected from about 2012 to 2018 were retrospectively analysed using T-cell receptor beta sequencing. The sample belongs to a study of metastatic and nonmetastatic thyroid tumors (dated by TCRdb to the early 2020s). Looking at the study overall: The researchers compared repertoires between peripheral blood samples and tumor or nodule tissue samples from patients with malignant or benign thyroid disease. The research as a whole found: In both blood and tumor samples, TCR beta diversity was reported to be significantly higher in malignant tumors than in benign nodules.

Receptor amplification or capture employed PCR. The sequencing machine was an Illumina HiSeq 4000. The TCR beta-chain CDR3 region of each patient was profiled by high-throughput sequencing. On the study's bioinformatics: The researchers built a classifier to tell apart papillary thyroid cancer patients with distant metastasis, based on CDR3 differences among clinicopathological groups. The Shannon index was used to measure repertoire diversity, and the Morisita-Horn index was used to measure how similar tumor and blood repertoires were. Clones were called with MiXCR by TCRdb after fastp trimmed the public reads at Q25, and only in-frame beta chains were retained. For this entry, the V and J calls and clone size follow TCRdb and not the study's own pipeline. Here the sample has approximately 90,000 clones; over 9.5% occur a single time. About 10% of the sample comes from the top ten. Per the germline V gene (reference sequence), SGHKS is the CDR1 and YYEKEE is the CDR2. Its CDR3 holds 15 amino acids, cysteine through phenylalanine. The kept DNA is CDR3 alone, 45 bases in frame from the first base. V is cut by 5 bases and J by 4 bases, and the space between the germline ends is 19 bases.

The chain was built from TRBV5-5 and TRBJ2-7, with the D call tentatively TRBD1 or TRBD2, each fitting 5 bases. Sequencing was carried out using blood. This sequence was found in a female donor with papillary thyroid cancer or a benign thyroid nodule (not recorded which). Some clones in this sample may be carry-over from other donors' samples. CDR3 reads: CASSHYSGAGYEQYF. The DNA is as follows: TGTGCCAGCAGTCATTATTCCGGGGCCGGGTACGAGCAGTACTTC.